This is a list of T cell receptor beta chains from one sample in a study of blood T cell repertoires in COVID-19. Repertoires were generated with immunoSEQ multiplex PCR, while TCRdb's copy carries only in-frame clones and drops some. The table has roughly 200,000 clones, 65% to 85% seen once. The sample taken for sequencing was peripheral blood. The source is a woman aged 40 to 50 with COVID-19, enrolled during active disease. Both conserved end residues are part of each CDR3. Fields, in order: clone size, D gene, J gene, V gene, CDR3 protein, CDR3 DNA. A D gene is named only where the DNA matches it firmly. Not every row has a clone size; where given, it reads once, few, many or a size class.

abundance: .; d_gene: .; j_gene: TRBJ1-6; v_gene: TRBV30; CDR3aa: CAWSQGAYYSPLHF; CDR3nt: TGTGCCTGGAGTCAAGGGGCGTATTATTCACCCCTCCACTTT
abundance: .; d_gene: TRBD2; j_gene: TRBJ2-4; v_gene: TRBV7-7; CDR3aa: CASSPGLAGDAQYF; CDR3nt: TGTGCTAGCAGCCCCGGACTAGCGGGGGACGCTCAGTACTTC
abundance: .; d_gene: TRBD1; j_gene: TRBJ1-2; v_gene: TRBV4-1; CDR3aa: CASSQLPGQYGYTF; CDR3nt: TGCGCCAGCAGCCAGCTTCCGGGACAGTATGGCTACACCTTC
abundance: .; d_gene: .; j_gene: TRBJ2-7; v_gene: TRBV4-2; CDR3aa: CASSQDLLNLGGGYEQYF; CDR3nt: TGTGCCAGCAGCCAAGATCTTTTAAATTTAGGGGGGGGATACGAGCAGTACTTC
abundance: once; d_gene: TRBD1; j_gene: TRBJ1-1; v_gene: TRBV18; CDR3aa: CASSGTGGWNTEAFF; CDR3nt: TGTGCCAGCTCAGGGACAGGGGGTTGGAACACTGAAGCTTTCTTT
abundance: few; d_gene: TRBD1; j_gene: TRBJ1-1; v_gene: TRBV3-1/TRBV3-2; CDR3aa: CASGKRQGFTEAFF; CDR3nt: TGTGCCAGCGGAAAACGACAGGGATTCACTGAAGCTTTCTTT
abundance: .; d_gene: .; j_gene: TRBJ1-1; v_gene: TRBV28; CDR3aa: CASTRGRTEAFF; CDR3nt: TGTGCCAGCACCCGGGGAAGAACTGAAGCTTTCTTT
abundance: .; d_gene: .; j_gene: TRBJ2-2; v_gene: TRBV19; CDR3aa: CATPVHPVESNTGELFF; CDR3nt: TGTGCCACTCCAGTACATCCGGTGGAGAGTAACACCGGGGAGCTGTTTTTT
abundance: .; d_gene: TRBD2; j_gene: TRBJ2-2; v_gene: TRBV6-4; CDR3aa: CASSESASGGNTGELFF; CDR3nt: TGTGCCAGCAGTGAATCGGCTAGCGGGGGGAACACCGGGGAGCTGTTTTTT
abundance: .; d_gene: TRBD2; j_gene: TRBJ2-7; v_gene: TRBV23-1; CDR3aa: CASSQFRKTSPPWEQYF; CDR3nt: TGCGCCAGCAGTCAATTCAGGAAGACTAGCCCCCCATGGGAGCAGTACTTC
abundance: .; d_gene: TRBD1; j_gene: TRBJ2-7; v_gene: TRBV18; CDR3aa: CASSPRQGKYEQYF; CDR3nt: TGTGCCAGCTCACCGCGACAGGGGAAATACGAGCAGTACTTC
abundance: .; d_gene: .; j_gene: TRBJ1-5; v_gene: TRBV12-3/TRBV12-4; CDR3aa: CASNLGGQPQHF; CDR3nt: TGTGCCAGCAACTTGGGAGGACAGCCCCAGCATTTT
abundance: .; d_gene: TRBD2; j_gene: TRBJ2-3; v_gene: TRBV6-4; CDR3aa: CASSKLAGGGTDTQYF; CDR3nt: TGTGCCAGCAGTAAACTAGCGGGAGGTGGCACAGATACGCAGTATTTT
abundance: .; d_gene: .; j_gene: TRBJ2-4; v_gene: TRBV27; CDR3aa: CASSFSTVGARAKNIQYF; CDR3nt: TGTGCCAGCAGTTTTTCCACAGTGGGGGCACGAGCCAAAAACATTCAGTACTTC
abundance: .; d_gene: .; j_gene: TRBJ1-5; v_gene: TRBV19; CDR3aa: CASSIGGGSNQPQHF; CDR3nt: TGTGCCAGTAGTATTGGTGGAGGTAGCAATCAGCCCCAGCATTTT
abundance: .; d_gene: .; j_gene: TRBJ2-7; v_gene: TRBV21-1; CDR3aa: CASSKPLDRESSYEQYF; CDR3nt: TGTGCCAGCAGCAAACCCCTCGACAGGGAAAGTTCCTACGAGCAGTACTTC
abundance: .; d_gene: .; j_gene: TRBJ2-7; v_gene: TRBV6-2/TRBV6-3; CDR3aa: CASSPTGSSYEQYF; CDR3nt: TGTGCCAGCAGCCCGACAGGAAGCTCCTACGAGCAGTACTTC
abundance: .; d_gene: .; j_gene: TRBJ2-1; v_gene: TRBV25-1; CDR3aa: CASSDGIAAQGNEQFF; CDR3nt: TGTGCCAGCAGTGACGGAATTGCGGCGCAGGGTAATGAGCAGTTCTTC
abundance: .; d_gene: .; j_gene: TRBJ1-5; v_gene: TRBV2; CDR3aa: CASSQQGPIYQPQHF; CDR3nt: TGTGCCAGCAGTCAACAGGGCCCTATATATCAGCCCCAGCATTTT